The clone carrying this TCR beta chain was picked up many times. The antigen is unknown. In TCRdb, the 5' RACE reads were re-called with MiXCR into one record per CDR3 protein. This table has 70,000 or so distinct CDR3 sequences, 11% appearing once. The sample is drawn from a study of early T cells in non-severe SARS-CoV-2 infection. Overall study results and limits: The study's VDJdb matching favored anti-spike CD8 responses and missed private and CD4 specificities.

This sequence originates from an adult who was a healthcare worker with PCR-confirmed SARS-CoV-2 infection or an uninfected control (not recorded which). Sequencing was carried out using whole blood.

The CDR3 bases are TGTGCCAGCAGTTACTACAGGGGGCAACGAAGTAGCTCTGGGGCCAACGTCCTGACTTTC. It translates to CASSYYRGQRSSSGANVLTF. This chain links TRBV6-2 or TRBV6-3 with TRBJ2-6, with TRBD1 matching over 9 bases. The V gene end was trimmed by 1 base and the J gene end by 0 bases; junction bases not matched to a gene: 10. Looked up from germline, CDR1 is MNHEY and CDR2 is SVGEGT. This CDR3 has 20 residues.